A selection of T cell receptor beta chains follows, all from one sample in a study of T-cell memory formation after mild COVID-19. MiXCR, applied by TCRdb to the 5' RACE reads, yields one record per CDR3 protein. This repertoire shows hundreds of thousands of distinct CDR3 sequences, about 20% found once; its top ten account for roughly 8.1%. Sequencing was done on a sample of PBMCs or a T cell subset sorted from them (not recorded which). Receptors were obtained from an adult woman who had mild COVID-19 (a few samples of this study predate the infection). Cell type and time point are not known. The CDR3 runs from the conserved cysteine through the conserved F or W. The D gene is left open where the match is weak. Part of the rows lack a size; the others show once, few, many or a class for expanded clones.

clone size: few; J gene: TRBJ2-1; V gene: TRBV29-1; D gene: TRBD2; CDR3 length: 14; CDR3 DNA: TGCAGCGTTGTAACGGGGGGAGTTACCAATGAGCAGTTCTTC; CDR3 protein: CSVVTGGVTNEQFF
clone size: -; J gene: TRBJ2-6; V gene: TRBV7-3; D gene: TRBD1; CDR3 length: 18; CDR3 DNA: TGTGCCAGCAGCTTACGTCCCGGGACAGGGGTCGGGGCCAACGTCCTGACTTTC; CDR3 protein: CASSLRPGTGVGANVLTF
clone size: -; J gene: TRBJ2-5; V gene: TRBV5-1; D gene: TRBD1; CDR3 length: 18; CDR3 DNA: TGCGCCAGCAGCCTGGGGACAGGGGGCACTCGGGCGGAAGAGACCCAGTACTTC; CDR3 protein: CASSLGTGGTRAEETQYF
clone size: -; J gene: TRBJ2-5; V gene: TRBV18; D gene: -; CDR3 length: 15; CDR3 DNA: TGTGCCAGCTCACCCCTCCACGGACAGCAAGAGACCCAGTACTTC; CDR3 protein: CASSPLHGQQETQYF
clone size: -; J gene: TRBJ1-1; V gene: TRBV6-5; D gene: -; CDR3 length: 16; CDR3 DNA: TGTGCCAGCAGTTACTCGGGTTCGGGGGGCAAGCCTGAAGCTTTCTTT; CDR3 protein: CASSYSGSGGKPEAFF
clone size: few; J gene: TRBJ2-7; V gene: TRBV5-1; D gene: TRBD1; CDR3 length: 13; CDR3 DNA: TGCGCCAGCAGCTTCGGACAGGGGCCCGAGCAGTACTTC; CDR3 protein: CASSFGQGPEQYF
clone size: -; J gene: TRBJ2-2; V gene: TRBV9; D gene: -; CDR3 length: 15; CDR3 DNA: TGTGCCAGCAGCCCAGGACTGAAGAACACCGGGGAGCTGTTTTTT; CDR3 protein: CASSPGLKNTGELFF
clone size: -; J gene: TRBJ1-2; V gene: TRBV12-3/TRBV12-4; D gene: -; CDR3 length: 14; CDR3 DNA: TGTGCCAGCAGTTTAGTTGGGGGTACCTATGGCTACACCTTC; CDR3 protein: CASSLVGGTYGYTF
clone size: few; J gene: TRBJ2-5; V gene: TRBV2; D gene: -; CDR3 length: 13; CDR3 DNA: TGTGCCAGCAGGGCGGGGCCCCAAGAGACCCAGTACTTC; CDR3 protein: CASRAGPQETQYF
clone size: -; J gene: TRBJ2-7; V gene: TRBV9; D gene: TRBD2; CDR3 length: 15; CDR3 DNA: TGTGCCAGCAGCGTATCTAGCGGGAGTCTGTACGAGCAGTACTTC; CDR3 protein: CASSVSSGSLYEQYF
clone size: few; J gene: TRBJ1-1; V gene: TRBV11-2; D gene: -; CDR3 length: 16; CDR3 DNA: TGTGCCAGCAGCCGTCGGATGGGATTAGCGAACACTGAAGCTTTCTTT; CDR3 protein: CASSRRMGLANTEAFF
clone size: few; J gene: TRBJ2-2; V gene: TRBV12-3/TRBV12-4; D gene: -; CDR3 length: 16; CDR3 DNA: TGTGCCAGCAGTTCAATAAGTGGGCCCTACACCGGGGAGCTGTTTTTT; CDR3 protein: CASSSISGPYTGELFF
clone size: few; J gene: TRBJ1-1; V gene: TRBV20-1; D gene: -; CDR3 length: 14; CDR3 DNA: TGCAGTGCTAGAGATCGTCAGGGTCCGACTGAAGCTTTCTTT; CDR3 protein: CSARDRQGPTEAFF
clone size: -; J gene: TRBJ1-2; V gene: TRBV24-1; D gene: TRBD1; CDR3 length: 13; CDR3 DNA: TGTGCCACCCGGGGACAGGGGGCATATGGCTACACCTTC; CDR3 protein: CATRGQGAYGYTF
clone size: -; J gene: TRBJ2-1; V gene: TRBV7-2; D gene: -; CDR3 length: 17; CDR3 DNA: TGTGCCAGCAGCTTAGCAGGGGCCATTAGCTCCTACAATGAGCAGTTCTTC; CDR3 protein: CASSLAGAISSYNEQFF
clone size: once; J gene: TRBJ1-1; V gene: TRBV11-3; D gene: TRBD1; CDR3 length: 16; CDR3 DNA: TGTGCCAGCAGCTCAGGGGCCGACAGGGGTAGGACTGAAGCTTTCTTT; CDR3 protein: CASSSGADRGRTEAFF
clone size: -; J gene: TRBJ1-1; V gene: TRBV7-9; D gene: -; CDR3 length: 11; CDR3 DNA: TGTGCCAGCAGCTTAGCCAGGGAGGTCACCTTT; CDR3 protein: CASSLAREVTF
clone size: -; J gene: TRBJ2-7; V gene: TRBV5-1; D gene: -; CDR3 length: 15; CDR3 DNA: TGCGCCAGCAGCTTGTCCAGCAGGGGCAACTACGAGCAGTACTTC; CDR3 protein: CASSLSSRGNYEQYF
clone size: -; J gene: TRBJ2-7; V gene: TRBV29-1; D gene: TRBD2; CDR3 length: 18; CDR3 DNA: TGCAGCGTTGAAGTTGGGTGGGTGACTAGCGGGAGGAACCACGAGCAGTACTTC; CDR3 protein: CSVEVGWVTSGRNHEQYF
clone size: few; J gene: TRBJ1-1; V gene: TRBV19; D gene: -; CDR3 length: 15; CDR3 DNA: TGTGCCAGTAGTATAGGCCCAGCCATGAACACTGAAGCTTTCTTT; CDR3 protein: CASSIGPAMNTEAFF
clone size: few; J gene: TRBJ2-5; V gene: TRBV7-9; D gene: TRBD2; CDR3 length: 13; CDR3 DNA: TGTGCCAGCAGCTTACGACTAGCGGAGACCCAGTACTTC; CDR3 protein: CASSLRLAETQYF
clone size: -; J gene: TRBJ2-1; V gene: TRBV6-2/TRBV6-3; D gene: -; CDR3 length: 15; CDR3 DNA: TGTGCCGCCAGGGGGGCGGGGGGACTATACAATGAGCAGTTCTTC; CDR3 protein: CAARGAGGLYNEQFF
clone size: -; J gene: TRBJ2-1; V gene: TRBV6-2/TRBV6-3; D gene: TRBD1; CDR3 length: 19; CDR3 DNA: TGTGCCAGCAGTTTCCACCGGGACAGGGACCCCCCCTTCGGAGATGAGCAGTTCTTC; CDR3 protein: CASSFHRDRDPPFGDEQFF
clone size: few; J gene: TRBJ2-2; V gene: TRBV7-2; D gene: TRBD2; CDR3 length: 15; CDR3 DNA: TGTGCCAGCAGCTTGCGGCTAGCGGCCACCGGGGAGCTGTTTTTT; CDR3 protein: CASSLRLAATGELFF
clone size: few; J gene: TRBJ2-3; V gene: TRBV6-5; D gene: -; CDR3 length: 13; CDR3 DNA: TGTGCCAGCAGTGCACTCCGCGGAGATACGCAGTATTTT; CDR3 protein: CASSALRGDTQYF
clone size: -; J gene: TRBJ1-5; V gene: TRBV12-3/TRBV12-4; D gene: -; CDR3 length: 14; CDR3 DNA: TGTGCCAGCAGTTCACAGGGAAGAGGACAGCCCCAGCATTTT; CDR3 protein: CASSSQGRGQPQHF
clone size: -; J gene: TRBJ2-7; V gene: TRBV5-6; D gene: -; CDR3 length: 12; CDR3 DNA: TGTGCCAGCAGCATATTACGTGTGGAGCAGTACTTC; CDR3 protein: CASSILRVEQYF